The 27 T cell receptor beta chains reported below all come from one sample, sequenced in a study of shared clonotypes between healthy human individuals. The naive CD8 population came from CD45RO-negative cells selected for CCR7, without terminally differentiated effector memory CD45RA+ cells. Produced via immunoSEQ multiplex PCR; TCRdb's table is partial and in-frame only. The sample has about 700,000 clones, about 90% seen once. The sequenced sample was naive CD8+ T cells sorted from blood. These receptors were collected from a man aged 30-40 years in good health.

The chain links TRBV15 to TRBJ2-7; TRBD2 matches at 14 bases. Trimming cost V 3 bases and J 6 bases; bases outside gene matches: 4. This CDR3 region has 15 residues. Germline lookup yields CDR1 LNHNV and CDR2 YYDKDF (reference sequence). For the CDR3, the DNA is TGTGCCACCAGCAGTGTGGGACTAGCGGGAGTCGAGCAGTACTTC. Translated: CATSSVGLAGVEQYF.

The rearrangement joins TRBV19 to TRBJ1-1; 10 bases align to TRBD1. Germline CDR1 reads LNHDA; CDR2 reads SQIVND (reference sequence). The CDR3 is 17 amino acids. V lost 4 bases and J lost 1; bases outside the gene matches: 9. CDR3 coding DNA: TGTGCCAGTAGTACTCCCGACAGGGGGCCCGGGAACACTGAAGCTTTCTTT. It encodes CASSTPDRGPGNTEAFF.

The rearrangement uses TRBV27 and TRBJ2-7, with D hard to call. CDR1 and CDR2 from the germline V gene are MNHEY and SMNVEV (reference sequence). Trimming shortened V by 2 bases and J by 4 bases, and 15 bases separated the two germline ends. This CDR3 has 15 amino acids. The DNA of the CDR3 is TGTGCCAGCAGTTTACAAGGGCAGAGCATTTACGAGCAGTACTTC. The encoded protein is CASSLQGQSIYEQYF.

This chain joins TRBV28 and TRBJ2-7; perhaps D is TRBD1 or TRBD2 (5 bases each). Germline loops: CDR1 MDHEN, CDR2 SYDVKM. The V and J ends lost 6 bases and 6 bases respectively, with 18 bases between them. CDR3 length: 14 residues. The CDR3 DNA reads as TGTGCCAGCAGGGCCTTGGGGCTAGCCTTCGAGCAGTACTTC. Its translation: CASRALGLAFEQYF.

J is TRBJ2-7 and V is TRBV11-2, with unresolved D. CDR1 is SGHAT and CDR2 is FQNNGV in the germline V gene. V dropped 1 base and J dropped 4 bases, with 8 bases sitting between them. CDR3 length: 13 residues. As DNA, the CDR3 is TGTGCCAGCAGCTTAGCCCTAATGTACGAGCAGTACTTC. Amino acid sequence: CASSLALMYEQYF. The complete variable domain, with remaining parts taken from reference TRBV11-2 and TRBJ2-7, reads EAGVAQSPRYKIIEKRQSVAFWCNPISGHATLYWYQQILGQGPKLLIQFQNNGVVDDSQLPKDRFSAERLKGVDSTLKIQPAKLEDSAVYLCASSLALMYEQYFGPGTRLTVT.

Only a few counts were recorded for this clone. The chain links TRBV19 to TRBJ2-5; D unclear. The germline V gene has CDR1 LNHDA and CDR2 SQIVND (reference sequence). The V gene lost 5 bases and the J gene lost 7 bases, with 20 bases spanning the gap. The CDR3 length is 15 residues. CDR3 bases: TGTGCCAGTAGTGTACCCCAGGACGGCGAACCGACCCAGTACTTC. This translates into CASSVPQDGEPTQYF.

This clone has just one count. The genes are TRBV11-2 and TRBJ2-1, with TRBD2 matching over 9 bases. The CDR3 has 18 residues. Germline CDR1 is SGHAT and CDR2 is FQNNGV. Trimming took 0 bases from V and 0 from J; bases not matched to a gene: 6. CDR3 in amino acids: CASSLDGLAPNSYNEQFF. In DNA, the CDR3 is TGTGCCAGCAGCTTAGATGGACTAGCGCCTAACTCCTACAATGAGCAGTTCTTC.

The chain recombines TRBV7-9 with TRBJ1-2; 9 bases line up with TRBD1. Trimming cost V 1 base and J 3 bases; bases outside gene matches: 6. The CDR3 contains 16 residues. The germline V gene encodes CDR1 SEHNR and CDR2 FQNEAQ (reference sequence). CDR3 residues: CASSLGTRTGDYGYTF. DNA for the CDR3: TGTGCCAGCAGCTTAGGGACACGGACAGGGGACTATGGCTACACCTTC. The full variable domain, completed using reference TRBV7-9 and TRBJ1-2, is DTGVSQNPRHKITKRGQNVTFRCDPISEHNRLYWYRQTLGQGPEFLTYFQNEAQLEKSRLLSDRFSAERPKGSFSTLEIQRTEQGDSAMYLCASSLGTRTGDYGYTFGSGTRLTVV.

Here the CDR3 DNA reads TGTGCCAGCAGGCTGGACAGGCGGATGAACACTGAAGCTTTCTTT. This translates into CASRLDRRMNTEAFF. The J gene is TRBJ1-1, the V gene TRBV28; TRBD1 matches at 7 bases. The junction had 7 bases not matched to a gene; V was cut back by 6 bases and J by 0 bases. The germline V gene has CDR1 MDHEN and CDR2 SYDVKM. CDR3 length equals 15 residues.

At least ten counts were recorded for this clone. V and J are TRBV6-5 and TRBJ2-5; 9 nucleotides agree with TRBD1. This CDR3 spans 14 amino acids. V lost 6 bases and J lost 4; bases outside the gene matches: 6. CDR1 and CDR2 from the germline V gene are MNHEY and SVGAGI. The CDR3 DNA is TGTGCCAGCAGCCAGGACAGGGGTTCAGAGACCCAGTACTTC. Protein: CASSQDRGSETQYF.

The V gene is TRBV15, the J gene TRBJ2-7, with 7 bases identical to TRBD1. J was trimmed by 7 bases and V by 1 base; bases with no gene match: 7. Germline V gives CDR1 LNHNV, CDR2 YYDKDF (reference sequence). This CDR3 spans 14 amino acids. CDR3 in amino acids: CATSRVRGYGEQYF. The CDR3 DNA reads as TGTGCCACCAGCAGAGTCAGGGGGTATGGAGAGCAGTACTTC.

This chain links TRBV10-3 with TRBJ2-1, with TRBD2 matching over 9 bases. Germline lookup yields CDR1 ENHRY and CDR2 SYGVKD. With V trimmed by 3 bases and J by 9 bases, 9 bases remained unmatched. This CDR3 contains 15 residues. The CDR3 loop is CAISEIAGASGEQFF. CDR3 nucleotides: TGTGCCATCAGTGAAATAGCGGGAGCTAGCGGTGAGCAGTTCTTC.

About this clone itself: This specimen includes other DNA sequences encoding the same CDR3. The rearrangement uses TRBV6-1 and TRBJ2-7; tentatively, D is TRBD2 (5 bases). Germline CDR1 MNHNS, CDR2 SASEGT. V was clipped by 4 bases and J by 4 bases, with 8 bases between them. The CDR3 is made up of 12 amino acids. This CDR3 is CASSGSGYEQYF. For the CDR3, the DNA is TGTGCCAGCAGTGGCTCGGGGTACGAGCAGTACTTC.

DNA of the CDR3: TGTGCCAGCAGCTCCGGGACAGGGGAGTACTACGAGCAGTACTTC. Its translation: CASSSGTGEYYEQYF. The chain recombines TRBV11-3 with TRBJ2-7; TRBD1 agrees at 10 bases. Trimming removed 4 bases from V and 3 bases from J; junction bases left unmatched: 6. Germline V CDR1 and CDR2: SGHNT, YENEEA. The CDR3 loop spans 15 amino acids.

The chain recombines TRBV2 with TRBJ2-1; 13 nucleotides align to TRBD2. Per germline, CDR1 SNHLY and CDR2 FYNNEI. The CDR3 runs 20 residues. With 6 bases clipped from V and 5 bases from J, the junction kept 19 bases outside the gene matches. The CDR3 bases are TGTGCCAGCAGCCCACTAGCGGGAGGGCCGGGACGGGCCTATGACAATGAGCAGTTCTTC. It translates to CASSPLAGGPGRAYDNEQFF.

This chain links TRBV19 with TRBJ2-1, with D unclear. In germline, CDR1 is LNHDA, CDR2 SQIVND (reference sequence). V dropped 0 bases and J dropped 9 bases, with 6 bases sitting between them. The CDR3 has 12 amino acids. Here the CDR3 reads CASSIDRREQFF. The CDR3 DNA sequence: TGTGCCAGTAGTATAGATCGGCGTGAGCAGTTCTTC.

The rearrangement links TRBV18 to TRBJ1-2; the match to TRBD1 covers 7 bases. Per the germline V gene, CDR1 is KGHSH and CDR2 is LQKENI. CDR3 length equals 16 residues. Trimming at V came to 3 bases and at J to 3 bases, leaving 10 bases not matched to a gene. The CDR3 DNA follows: TGTGCCAGCTCACCCCAGGGGGGGGGCCTGTACTATGGCTACACCTTC. It codes for CASSPQGGGLYYGYTF. Combining the CDR3 with reference TRBV18 and TRBJ1-2 gives the whole variable domain NAGVMQNPRHLVRRRGQEARLRCSPMKGHSHVYWYRQLPEEGLKFMVYLQKENIIDESGMPKERFSAEFPKEGPSILRIQQVVRGDSAAYFCASSPQGGGLYYGYTFGSGTRLTVV.

A word on this clone: The identical CDR3 is also encoded by other nucleotide sequences in the sample. The chain recombines TRBV14 with TRBJ2-7, with 11 bases fitting TRBD2. The trim removed 6 bases at V and 3 bases at J, leaving 4 bases unmatched. Germline CDR1 reads SGHDN; CDR2 reads FVKESK. The CDR3 consists of 14 residues. CDR3 residues: CASSLGLAGYEQYF. The CDR3 DNA reads as TGTGCCAGCAGTCTCGGACTAGCGGGCTACGAGCAGTACTTC.

This chain uses TRBV7-2 with TRBJ2-2; D remains unclear. The V end lost 7 bases, the J end lost 1 base, and 10 bases lay between the germline ends. CDR1 is SGHTA, CDR2 FQGNSA, per germline. The CDR3 length is 14 residues. The CDR3 is CASIKNLNTGELFF. DNA of the CDR3: TGTGCCAGCATCAAAAACCTGAACACCGGGGAGCTGTTTTTT.

For this clone: The identical CDR3 is also encoded by other nucleotide sequences in the sample. This rearrangement joins TRBV27 to TRBJ2-7; 13 bases line up with TRBD2. Looked up from germline, CDR1 is MNHEY and CDR2 is SMNVEV (reference sequence). The V gene end was trimmed by 6 bases and the J gene end by 5 bases; junction bases not matched to a gene: 7. The CDR3 is made up of 15 amino acids. The chain's CDR3 is CASSPGTSGTNEQYF. Here the CDR3 DNA reads TGTGCCAGCAGCCCCGGGACTAGCGGGACCAACGAGCAGTACTTC.

The chain is built from TRBV7-2 and TRBJ2-7; maybe TRBD1 (5 bases). V lost 1 base, J lost 2 bases, and 12 bases lay in between. The CDR3 length is 15 residues. CDR1 and CDR2 from the germline V gene are SGHTA and FQGNSA. The CDR3 DNA sequence: TGTGCCAGCAGCTTAGAGGCAGGGCCGGCCTACGAGCAGTACTTC. Protein product: CASSLEAGPAYEQYF.

In DNA, the CDR3 is TGTGCCAGCAGCCCAGGGGACTCCTATTACAACGAGCAGTACTTC. This gives the protein CASSPGDSYYNEQYF. The chain couples TRBV7-9 to TRBJ2-7; D is tentatively TRBD1 or TRBD2 (6 bases each). The V end was cut by 5 bases, the J end by 5 bases, with 19 bases between. CDR1 and CDR2 (germline): SEHNR, FQNEAQ (reference sequence). This CDR3 is 15 amino acids long.

This chain joins TRBV25-1 and TRBJ2-7; TRBD1 matches at 8 bases. Per the germline V gene, CDR1 is MGHDK and CDR2 is SYGVNS. This CDR3 has 14 amino acids. V lost 3 bases and J lost 2; bases outside the gene matches: 3. The CDR3 sequence: CASSDRGRPYEQYF. CDR3 nucleotides: TGTGCCAGCAGTGACAGGGGGCGTCCCTACGAGCAGTACTTC.

This chain joins TRBV7-8 and TRBJ2-5; weak D call: TRBD2 (6 bases). The CDR3 runs to 14 residues. V lost 5 bases to trimming and J lost 4 bases, with 14 bases between them. Germline CDR1 SGHVS, CDR2 FQNEAQ. The CDR3 sequence: CASSPEEGGETQYF. The CDR3 nucleotides are TGTGCCAGCAGCCCGGAGGAGGGCGGAGAGACCCAGTACTTC.

The V and J genes are TRBV7-8 and TRBJ2-1; 8 bases align to TRBD1. This CDR3 region has 13 residues. V dropped 8 bases and J dropped 4; count of bases not matched to a gene: 4. Germline CDR1 SGHVS, CDR2 FQNEAQ. CDR3 DNA: TGTGCCAGCTTAGGACAGGGTTACAATGAGCAGTTCTTC. Protein product: CASLGQGYNEQFF.

The chain has TRBV7-9 and TRBJ2-7; 11 bases agree with TRBD1. The length of the CDR3 is 16 residues. The J segment lost 1 base and the V segment lost 1 base, leaving 3 bases of the junction unmatched. The V gene's germline CDR1 is SEHNR and CDR2 FQNEAQ (reference sequence). For the CDR3, the DNA is TGTGCCAGCAGCTTAGGGGGACAGGGGGTTTCCTACGAGCAGTACTTC. It translates to CASSLGGQGVSYEQYF.

This sequence joins TRBV7-9 and TRBJ2-1, with D possibly TRBD2 on 5 matching bases. Germline values: CDR1 SEHNR, CDR2 FQNEAQ (reference sequence). The CDR3 is 12 amino acids. Trimming removed 8 bases at V and 8 bases at J, with 13 bases between. CDR3 region: CASSQYGDEQFF. CDR3 nucleotides: TGTGCCAGCTCTCAATACGGGGATGAGCAGTTCTTC.